The next 31 T cell receptor beta chains were all read from a single sample in a study of T cells in Graves' hyperthyroidism and ophthalmopathy. Amplified regions were TCR beta CDR3 sequences from RNA transcripts. The study used the HTBI primer set for a first-round RT-PCR of the TCR CDR3. TCRdb reprocessed the multiplex PCR reads via MiXCR and lists one record per CDR3 protein. The sample contains fewer than 700,000 distinct CDR3 sequences, around 15% of which appear only once. Specimen: blood. Receptors originate from a woman in her 30s with Graves' hyperthyroidism.

This clonotype was detected ten times or more. The V call is TRBV9, the J call TRBJ2-3; 7 bases match TRBD2. Germline V lookup: CDR1 SGDLS, CDR2 YYNGEE. This CDR3 has 15 amino acids. Trimming removed 3 bases from V and 2 bases from J; junction bases left unmatched: 6. The CDR3 sequence is CASSEATSLTDTQYF. CDR3 sequence (DNA): TGTGCCAGCAGCGAGGCGACTAGCCTCACAGATACGCAGTATTTT.

The V gene is TRBV30, the J gene TRBJ1-2; D uncertain. Germline V gene sequence: CDR1 GTSNPN, CDR2 SVGIG (reference sequence). The CDR3 covers 14 residues. The V end was cut by 4 bases, the J end by 2 bases, with 14 bases between. CDR3 in DNA: TGTGCCTGGACGGGTCAGTCTAGGAACTATGGCTACACCTTC. Encoded protein: CAWTGQSRNYGYTF.

This chain uses TRBV9 with TRBJ1-5; D ambiguous. This CDR3 is built from 14 residues. The V end was cut by 3 bases, the J end by 4 bases, with 11 bases between. The V gene's germline CDR1 is SGDLS and CDR2 YYNGEE. CDR3 nucleotide sequence: TGTGCCAGCAGCGCCCCGGGGTATAATCAGCCCCAGCATTTT. It yields the protein CASSAPGYNQPQHF.

This clonotype appeared many times. The rearrangement links TRBV28 to TRBJ2-7; D is undetermined. Trimming shortened V by 9 bases and J by 4 bases, and 7 bases separated the two germline ends. This CDR3 spans 10 amino acids. Germline CDR1 reads MDHEN; CDR2 reads SYDVKM. The CDR3, as DNA: TGTGCCAGTGGACCTTACGAGCAGTACTTC. It codes for CASGPYEQYF.

The chain carries TRBV7-2 and TRBJ1-2; possible D gene TRBD1, 6 bases. The V and J ends lost 2 bases and 0 bases respectively, with 16 bases between them. The CDR3 sequence is 17 residues long. The germline V gene encodes CDR1 SGHTA and CDR2 FQGNSA. CDR3 loop: CASSLRNWGRANYGYTF. The CDR3 region has the DNA TGTGCCAGCAGCTTAAGGAATTGGGGGCGGGCTAACTATGGCTACACCTTC.

This clonotype was seen ten or more times. The V gene is TRBV20-1, the J gene TRBJ2-5, with 15 bases fitting TRBD2. V shed 5 bases and J 5 bases; nucleotides not matched to a gene: 6. The CDR3 sequence is 15 residues long. The germline V gene encodes CDR1 DFQATT and CDR2 SNEGSKA (reference sequence). For the CDR3, the DNA is TGCAGTGCTGGTGGACTAGCGGGAGGGTGGGAGACCCAGTACTTC. It specifies CSAGGLAGGWETQYF.

This clonotype was detected only once. The chain carries TRBV29-1 and TRBJ2-1, with 7 bases lining up with TRBD2. This CDR3 contains 17 residues. V was clipped by 0 bases and J by 0 bases; unmatched bases: 8. Germline-derived CDR1 and CDR2 are SQVTM and ANQGSEA. CDR3 region: CSVEDPSGTTSYNEQFF. For the CDR3, the DNA is TGCAGCGTTGAAGATCCCAGCGGGACGACCTCCTACAATGAGCAGTTCTTC.

This clonotype was seen at least ten times. This rearrangement joins TRBV28 to TRBJ1-2, with D possibly TRBD1 on 6 matching bases. Germline values: CDR1 MDHEN, CDR2 SYDVKM. V was shortened by 3 bases and J by 4 bases, with 12 bases between the two germline ends. The CDR3 spans 14 residues. CDR3 in DNA: TGTGCCAGCAGTTTTGGGGGGCAGGGCTATGGCTACACCTTC. Its translation: CASSFGGQGYGYTF.

In its sample, this clonotype was seen many times. The chain combines TRBV28 with TRBJ2-2; D is unclear. The CDR3 extends over 15 amino acids. Trimming pared 7 bases from V and 3 bases from J, leaving 15 bases between. CDR1 and CDR2 from the germline V gene are MDHEN and SYDVKM. In nucleotides, the CDR3 is TGTGCCAGCACCTGGGTGGCGAGAGACACCGGGGAGCTGTTTTTT. As protein: CASTWVARDTGELFF.

The table lists this clonotype with a few counts. The V and J genes are TRBV19 and TRBJ1-2; maybe TRBD1 (5 bases). The CDR3 consists of 19 residues. V lost 3 bases, J lost 4 bases, and 27 bases lay in between. In germline, CDR1 is LNHDA, CDR2 SQIVND (reference sequence). The CDR3 nucleotides read TGTGCCAGTAGTATGAAGTCTCGCCCCGTGGGACCGCGGTCCTATGGCTACACCTTC. It specifies CASSMKSRPVGPRSYGYTF.

The chain carries TRBV18 and TRBJ2-1; 7 positions match TRBD1. V was clipped by 4 bases and J by 3 bases; unmatched bases: 15. CDR1 and CDR2 (germline): KGHSH, LQKENI. The CDR3 runs to 18 residues. CDR3 protein: CASSQTRIPGQNYNEQFF. The CDR3, as DNA: TGTGCCAGCTCACAGACGAGGATACCGGGACAGAACTACAATGAGCAGTTCTTC.

At least ten counts were recorded for this clonotype. The V call is TRBV11-2, the J call TRBJ2-5, with D unclear. With 0 bases removed from V and 8 bases from J, the gap between germline ends came to 10 bases. The CDR3 has 13 residues. Germline CDR1 is SGHAT and CDR2 is FQNNGV. For the CDR3, the DNA is TGTGCCAGCAGCTTAGATCTCGGAGAAACCCAGTACTTC. Translation gives CASSLDLGETQYF.

The V gene is TRBV4-2, the J gene TRBJ2-7; D remains ambiguous. V was cut by 0 bases and J by 7 bases, with 10 bases left in between. From germline, CDR1 is LGHNA and CDR2 YNFKEQ. The CDR3 has 13 amino acids. The CDR3 spells CASSQETTGEQYF. In DNA, the CDR3 is TGTGCCAGCAGCCAAGAAACGACCGGTGAGCAGTACTTC.

This clonotype was found many times. This chain uses TRBV28 with TRBJ1-5; the D gene is possibly TRBD1 (5 bases). Trimming removed 3 bases at V and 0 bases at J, with 9 bases between. This CDR3 comprises 15 residues. Germline V CDR1 and CDR2: MDHEN, SYDVKM. CDR3 loop: CASSFRQGSNQPQHF. The CDR3 bases are TGTGCCAGCAGTTTCAGGCAGGGTAGCAATCAGCCCCAGCATTTT.

This clonotype was seen more than once but under ten times. The rearrangement links TRBV6-1 to TRBJ2-6; tentative D call: TRBD1 (5 bases). With 8 bases removed from V and 2 bases from J, the gap between germline ends came to 10 bases. CDR1 MNHNS and CDR2 SASEGT come from the germline V gene. CDR3 length: 14 residues. The CDR3 loop reads CASHTGAGANVLTF. The CDR3 nucleotides are TGTGCCAGCCACACAGGTGCTGGGGCCAACGTCCTGACTTTC.

This clonotype was observed a few times. The chain uses TRBV20-1 and TRBJ2-2; 7 bases map to TRBD2. This CDR3 spans 16 amino acids. CDR1 DFQATT and CDR2 SNEGSKA come from the germline V gene (reference sequence). J was trimmed by 1 base and V by 2 bases; bases with no gene match: 7. CDR3 in DNA: TGCAGTGCTAGACCCCCCAGCGGGAAGAACACCGGGGAGCTGTTTTTT. Translation: CSARPPSGKNTGELFF.

V and J are TRBV7-9 and TRBJ2-7, with TRBD2 matching 8 bases. Germline V gene sequence: CDR1 SEHNR, CDR2 FQNEAQ (reference sequence). The CDR3 spans 16 residues. V was pared by 10 bases and J by 1 base, with 15 bases of the junction left unmatched. For the CDR3, the DNA is TGTGCCATCGCCACCCCCCGGCCGGGAGGGTCCTACGAGCAGTACTTC. Translation: CAIATPRPGGSYEQYF.

This clonotype was detected a few times. The V gene is TRBV20-1, the J gene TRBJ2-7; D is ambiguous. Between the trimmed V and J ends, which lost 0 bases and 7 bases, there was a span of 28 bases. The CDR3 spans 18 residues. Per the germline V gene, CDR1 is DFQATT and CDR2 is SNEGSKA (reference sequence). CDR3 DNA sequence: TGCAGTGCTAGAGACAAGTTACTGAGGCAGGTGACCTCTGATGAGCAGTACTTC. As protein: CSARDKLLRQVTSDEQYF.

The rearrangement joins TRBV7-9 to TRBJ2-2; no clear D. The V end was cut by 5 bases, the J end by 3 bases, with 10 bases between. Germline values: CDR1 SEHNR, CDR2 FQNEAQ (reference sequence). The CDR3 spans 14 residues. The CDR3 coding sequence is TGTGCCAGCAGCGCCTACCCAGACACCGGGGAGCTGTTTTTT. It codes for CASSAYPDTGELFF. Based on the CDR3 plus reference TRBV7-9 and TRBJ2-2, the full variable domain is DTGVSQNPRHKITKRGQNVTFRCDPISEHNRLYWYRQTLGQGPEFLTYFQNEAQLEKSRLLSDRFSAERPKGSFSTLEIQRTEQGDSAMYLCASSAYPDTGELFFGEGSRLTVL.

This clonotype was found many times. The chain uses TRBV20-1 and TRBJ1-1; D is perhaps TRBD1 (6 bases). V was trimmed by 5 bases and J by 3 bases, leaving 19 bases between them. This CDR3 contains 15 residues. Germline-derived CDR1 and CDR2 are DFQATT and SNEGSKA (reference sequence). As DNA, the CDR3 is TGCAGTGCTGGCAACCCTTATACAGGGTACACTGAAGCTTTCTTT. Amino acids: CSAGNPYTGYTEAFF.

This clonotype has just a few counts. The chain is built from TRBV7-3 and TRBJ1-3; D possibly corresponds to TRBD1 (5 bases). With 0 bases removed from V and 1 base from J, the gap between germline ends came to 13 bases. This CDR3 has 17 amino acids. Per the germline V gene, CDR1 is SGHTA and CDR2 is FQGTGA. DNA for the CDR3: TGTGCCAGCAGCTTAACCAAGGTGGGGGTTTCTGGAAACACCATATATTTT. This gives the protein CASSLTKVGVSGNTIYF.

This clonotype was picked up many times. The rearrangement joins TRBV6-1 to TRBJ1-2; 7 bases map to TRBD1. Trimming removed 2 bases from V and 5 bases from J; junction bases left unmatched: 8. Germline V gene sequence: CDR1 MNHNS, CDR2 SASEGT. This CDR3 comprises 15 residues. DNA for the CDR3: TGTGCCAGCAGTGAAATTGACAGGGTAGGGTATGGCTACACCTTC. It is translated as CASSEIDRVGYGYTF.

The rearrangement uses TRBV19 and TRBJ1-1; 8 bases are shared with TRBD1. V dropped 7 bases and J dropped 4; count of bases not matched to a gene: 5. Per the germline V gene, CDR1 is LNHDA and CDR2 is SQIVND (reference sequence). The CDR3 is 13 residues long. CDR3 sequence: CASTKQGGTEAFF. The CDR3 DNA follows: TGTGCCAGTACTAAACAGGGGGGCACTGAAGCTTTCTTT.

This rearrangement joins TRBV20-1 to TRBJ2-7; D is ambiguous. The CDR3 is 11 amino acids. Germline CDR1 is DFQATT and CDR2 is SNEGSKA (reference sequence). The V end lost 1 base, the J end lost 7 bases, and 8 bases lay between the germline ends. The CDR3 DNA sequence: TGCAGTGCTAGAGGGCGGAATGAGCAGTACTTC. This sequence encodes CSARGRNEQYF.

This clonotype has ten or more counts. The chain couples TRBV5-6 to TRBJ2-7, with 10 nucleotides matching TRBD2. The V gene's germline CDR1 is SGHDT and CDR2 YYEEEE. The J segment lost 6 bases and the V segment lost 0 bases, leaving 6 bases of the junction unmatched. This CDR3 has 15 amino acids. The CDR3 sequence is CASSLGGLAGVEQYF. As DNA, the CDR3 is TGTGCCAGCAGCTTGGGTGGTCTAGCGGGAGTCGAGCAGTACTTC.

J is TRBJ1-5 and V is TRBV20-1, with TRBD1 matching 7 bases. Per germline, CDR1 DFQATT and CDR2 SNEGSKA (reference sequence). V trimming: 6 bases; J trimming: 7 bases; junction bases outside the gene matches: 9. This CDR3 is built from 13 residues. The CDR3 loop is CSATTGQQQPQHF. In DNA form, the CDR3 reads TGCAGTGCCACGACAGGGCAACAGCAGCCCCAGCATTTT.

This clonotype was counted at least ten times. The chain has TRBV6-2 or TRBV6-3 and TRBJ1-2; 10 bases align to TRBD1. Germline assignment: CDR1 MNHEY and CDR2 SVGEGT. Unmatched junction bases numbered 12, after V lost 5 bases and J lost 6 bases. The CDR3 has 16 amino acids. CDR3 in DNA: TGTGCCAGCAGTCCATTCATGGGACAGGGGAAGGATGGCTACACCTTC. Protein sequence: CASSPFMGQGKDGYTF.

A remark on this clonotype: This is likely a read error, given that the CDR3 carries no conserved phenylalanine or tryptophan at its end. The CDR3: CASSSTSRGENIQYL. In DNA form, the CDR3 reads TGTGCCAGCAGTTCAACCTCAAGGGGTGAAAACATTCAGTACCTC. The V call is TRBV27, the J call TRBJ2-4; TRBD1 is a possible D gene (5 bases). The CDR3 is 15 residues long. CDR1 is MNHEY and CDR2 is SMNVEV in the germline V gene (reference sequence). The V end lost 4 bases, the J end lost 5 bases, and 15 bases lay between the germline ends.

This clonotype was counted between two and nine times. The chain links TRBV27 to TRBJ1-6; D is undetermined. Between the trimmed V and J ends, which lost 3 bases and 1 base, there was a span of 4 bases. The CDR3 sequence is 14 residues long. CDR1 is MNHEY and CDR2 is SMNVEV in the germline V gene (reference sequence). The CDR3 here is CASSFQSYNSPLHF. The DNA for the CDR3 is TGTGCCAGCAGTTTCCAGTCCTATAATTCACCCCTCCACTTT.

This clonotype was seen many times. V and J are TRBV6-5 and TRBJ1-4; D perhaps matches TRBD1 (5 bases). Trimming took off 2 bases at V and 7 bases at J, with 14 bases between the two ends. In germline, CDR1 is MNHEY, CDR2 SVGAGI. The CDR3 extends over 15 amino acids. CDR3 sequence: CASSYQSGGGEKLFF. The DNA of the CDR3 is TGTGCCAGCAGTTACCAATCTGGGGGAGGTGAAAAACTGTTTTTT.

This clonotype came up a few times. The chain couples TRBV2 to TRBJ1-2; D perhaps matches TRBD1 (5 bases). CDR3 length: 15 amino acids. Germline CDR1 is SNHLY and CDR2 is FYNNEI. Trimming left V 3 bases short and J 5 bases short, with 16 bases between. The chain's CDR3 is CASSEIDSGSYGYTF. CDR3 coding DNA: TGTGCCAGCAGTGAGATCGACAGTGGCTCATATGGCTACACCTTC.